The 19 T cell receptor beta chains presented below share a single source sample, sequenced in a study of control samples from healthy donors and cancer patients. The repertoire was sequenced with immunoSEQ multiplex PCR; TCRdb's copy has only in-frame clones and lacks some. Of approximately 140,000 clones listed, roughly 93% were seen once; the top ten hold roughly 5.7%. The sequencing sample was made of blood. Receptor source: a man in his late teens or twenties in good health.

The J gene is TRBJ2-3, the V gene TRBV27, with a weak D call TRBD2 (6 bases). The CDR3 is 14 residues long. Germline V gene sequence: CDR1 MNHEY, CDR2 SMNVEV (reference sequence). The V end lost 3 bases, the J end lost 5 bases, and 12 bases lay between the germline ends. Here the CDR3 reads CASSLGFGGDTQYF. In DNA, the CDR3 is TGTGCCAGCAGTTTGGGGTTCGGGGGAGATACGCAGTATTTT.

The chain carries TRBV5-4 and TRBJ2-3; D remains unclear. The V and J ends lost 4 bases and 2 bases respectively, with 14 bases between them. Germline V lookup: CDR1 SGHNT, CDR2 YYREEE (reference sequence). This CDR3 region has 15 residues. In nucleotides, the CDR3 is TGTGCCAGCAGCCAGGACGGAAAACTCACAGATACGCAGTATTTT. It translates to CASSQDGKLTDTQYF.

With regard to this clone: The same CDR3 arises from other DNA sequences in this sample as well. This rearrangement joins TRBV27 to TRBJ2-7, with D unclear. Per germline, CDR1 MNHEY and CDR2 SMNVEV (reference sequence). The V and J ends lost 5 bases and 0 bases respectively, with 8 bases between them. This CDR3 has 13 amino acids. CDR3 protein: CASSPRSSYEQYF. The CDR3 DNA is TGTGCCAGCAGTCCCCGAAGCTCCTACGAGCAGTACTTC.

This chain uses TRBV10-3 with TRBJ1-4; D is possibly TRBD1 (5 bases). From germline, CDR1 is ENHRY and CDR2 SYGVKD. This CDR3 contains 14 residues. V was shortened by 8 bases and J by 5 bases, with 15 bases between the two germline ends. CDR3 in amino acids: CAIGRDSRNEKLFF. The CDR3 DNA reads as TGTGCCATCGGAAGAGACAGTCGGAATGAAAAACTGTTTTTT.

The chain joins TRBV30 to TRBJ2-3; 8 nucleotides align to TRBD2. This CDR3 is 13 amino acids long. Germline V lookup: CDR1 GTSNPN, CDR2 SVGIG (reference sequence). Trimming removed 4 bases from V and 5 bases from J; junction bases left unmatched: 5. This CDR3 reads CAWIGGAQDTQYF. Here the CDR3 DNA reads TGTGCCTGGATCGGGGGGGCCCAAGATACGCAGTATTTT.

CDR3 loop: CATVGATFYGYTF. DNA of the CDR3: TGTGCCACGGTGGGGGCCACGTTCTATGGCTACACCTTC. V and J are TRBV28 and TRBJ1-2, with D maybe TRBD1 (6 bases). V was clipped by 10 bases and J by 4 bases, with 16 bases between them. The CDR3 covers 13 residues. Germline assignment: CDR1 MDHEN and CDR2 SYDVKM.

The chain combines TRBV28 with TRBJ1-1; unclear D gene. Trimming removed 2 bases at V and 8 bases at J, with 9 bases between. Per the germline V gene, CDR1 is MDHEN and CDR2 is SYDVKM. The CDR3 spans 12 residues. DNA for the CDR3: TGTGCCAGCAGTTTAGTGGGAGAAGAAGCTTTCTTT. Translated: CASSLVGEEAFF.

This clone was seen a few times. This chain uses TRBV2 with TRBJ1-2; TRBD1 might be the D (5 bases). V was clipped by 5 bases and J by 2 bases, with 6 bases between them. The CDR3 is 12 amino acids. The germline V gene has CDR1 SNHLY and CDR2 FYNNEI. CDR3 sequence reads: CASSRQNYGYTF. Written as DNA, the CDR3 is TGTGCCAGCAGTAGACAGAACTATGGCTACACCTTC.

V is TRBV4-3 and J is TRBJ2-2, with D uncertain. This CDR3 has 14 residues. V dropped 0 bases and J dropped 7 bases, with 9 bases sitting between them. Germline CDR1 and CDR2: LGHNA and YSLEER. As DNA, the CDR3 is TGCGCCAGCAGCCAAGACATGACCGGCGGGGAGCTGTTTTTT. Its protein product is CASSQDMTGGELFF.

The chain is built from TRBV18 and TRBJ2-5; D unresolved. CDR3 length equals 14 residues. Germline-derived CDR1 and CDR2 are KGHSH and LQKENI. With 2 bases removed from V and 9 bases from J, the gap between germline ends came to 16 bases. The chain's CDR3 is CASSPGIDRAPQYF. CDR3 coding DNA: TGTGCCAGCTCACCAGGGATTGACCGGGCCCCCCAGTACTTC.

The chain joins TRBV14 to TRBJ2-1, with D perhaps TRBD2 (6 bases). Germline loops: CDR1 SGHDN, CDR2 FVKESK. Trimming removed 4 bases from V and 0 bases from J, with 16 bases in between. The CDR3 consists of 17 residues. The DNA of the CDR3 is TGTGCCAGCAGCCCTTTCTCGGGAGAAGGCTCCTACAATGAGCAGTTCTTC. Its protein is CASSPFSGEGSYNEQFF. Together with reference TRBV14 and TRBJ2-1, the CDR3 gives the full variable domain: EAGVTQFPSHSVIEKGQTVTLRCDPISGHDNLYWYRRVMGKEIKFLLHFVKESKQDESGMPNNRFLAERTGGTYSTLKVQPAELEDSGVYFCASSPFSGEGSYNEQFFGPGTRLTVL.

The table lists this clone with a count of one. V and J are TRBV7-2 and TRBJ2-3; D remains unclear. In germline, CDR1 is SGHTA, CDR2 FQGNSA. Deletions cut 5 bases from V and 1 base from J, with 10 bases between. The length of the CDR3 is 14 residues. The CDR3 region is CASSARLGTDTQYF. CDR3 DNA sequence: TGTGCCAGCAGCGCCCGTCTGGGCACAGATACGCAGTATTTT.

The V gene is TRBV5-1, the J gene TRBJ1-6; weak D call: TRBD1 (5 bases). The V gene's germline CDR1 is SGHRS and CDR2 YFSETQ. This CDR3 comprises 15 residues. V gave up 6 bases and J gave up 6 bases, with 16 bases separating them. The CDR3: CASTLGGVSNSPLHF. The CDR3 coding sequence is TGCGCCAGCACCCTGGGAGGGGTTAGTAATTCACCCCTCCACTTT.

This clone has only a few counts. The V and J genes are TRBV10-1 and TRBJ1-6; possibly TRBD1 for D (5 bases). The CDR3 spans 14 residues. Germline CDR1 is WNHNN and CDR2 is SYGVQD (reference sequence). Deletions cut 3 bases from V and 7 bases from J, with 10 bases between. Written as DNA, the CDR3 is TGCGCCAGCAGTGATGACAGCGGGAATTCACCCCTCCACTTT. This encodes CASSDDSGNSPLHF.

The chain combines TRBV9 with TRBJ2-3; maybe TRBD2 (5 bases). The V gene lost 3 bases and the J gene lost 3 bases, with 20 bases spanning the gap. The CDR3 sequence is 17 residues long. The V gene's germline CDR1 is SGDLS and CDR2 YYNGEE. The CDR3 DNA is TGTGCCAGCAGCGCCCCTAAAAAGGCCACGGGGACAGATACGCAGTATTTT. This translates into CASSAPKKATGTDTQYF.

Only one count was recorded for this clone. The chain is built from TRBV7-9 and TRBJ2-7, with TRBD1 matching 8 bases. The CDR3 loop spans 17 amino acids. J gave up 2 bases and V 5 bases, and 14 bases lay outside the gene matches. Germline V gives CDR1 SEHNR, CDR2 FQNEAQ (reference sequence). The CDR3 loop reads CASSRNRDRRTTYEQYF. As DNA, the CDR3 is TGTGCCAGCAGCCGTAACCGGGACAGGCGTACCACCTACGAGCAGTACTTC.

The chain employs TRBV27 and TRBJ2-1; 11 bases fit TRBD1. V lost 2 bases to trimming and J lost 8 bases; unmatched junction nucleotides: 2. CDR1 MNHEY and CDR2 SMNVEV come from the germline V gene (reference sequence). There are 14 residues in the CDR3. The CDR3 protein is CASSLRTGGHEQFF. The CDR3 DNA is TGTGCCAGCAGTTTAAGGACAGGGGGCCATGAGCAGTTCTTC.

The chain has TRBV7-6 and TRBJ2-5; D is perhaps TRBD2 (5 bases). V lost 1 base and J lost 3, with 12 bases in between. This CDR3 spans 15 amino acids. Per the germline V gene, CDR1 is SGHVS and CDR2 is FNYEAQ. The CDR3 loop reads CASSLVRRGKETQYF. As DNA, the CDR3 is TGTGCCAGCAGCTTAGTTCGACGGGGAAAAGAGACCCAGTACTTC.

The chain links TRBV6-6 to TRBJ2-7, with D tentatively TRBD2 (5 bases). CDR1 is MNHNY and CDR2 is SVGAGI in the germline V gene (reference sequence). The CDR3 is made up of 12 amino acids. Trimming removed 2 bases at V and 6 bases at J, with 8 bases between. The CDR3 reads CASSYGRAEQYF. The DNA of the CDR3 is TGTGCCAGCAGTTACGGGCGGGCCGAGCAGTACTTC.